These 14 T cell receptor beta chains share one sample of origin, sequenced in a study of OX40 agonist ivuxolimab in advanced cancers. Sequenced by immunoSEQ multiplex PCR; TCRdb stores in-frame clones only, minus some. The table lists 35,000 to 45,000 clones, 82% of them singletons, with roughly 20% in the top ten. The material sequenced was CD4+ or CD8+ T cells sorted from blood, taken in a trial of the OX40 agonist ivuxolimab. The receptors come from an adult with an advanced solid tumor such as melanoma, head and neck, liver or kidney cancer.

V gene TRBV2 combines with J gene TRBJ2-2, with 14 bases aligning to TRBD2. Germline V gene sequence: CDR1 SNHLY, CDR2 FYNNEI. The CDR3 loop spans 15 amino acids. The V gene end was trimmed by 6 bases and the J gene end by 4 bases; junction bases not matched to a gene: 1. CDR3 loop: CASRGLAGVTGELFF. DNA of the CDR3: TGTGCCAGCAGGGGACTAGCGGGAGTCACCGGGGAGCTGTTTTTT.

This sequence joins TRBV13 and TRBJ2-3, with D perhaps being TRBD1 or TRBD2 (6 bases each). This CDR3 comprises 18 residues. V was shortened by 5 bases and J by 4 bases, with 25 bases between the two germline ends. Per germline, CDR1 PRHDT and CDR2 FYEKMQ (reference sequence). The CDR3 nucleotides read TGTGCCAGCAGCAAAACATTGAGACAGGAGGGGCGCGCAGATACGCAGTATTTT. Translated: CASSKTLRQEGRADTQYF.

This chain connects TRBV28 to TRBJ1-4; TRBD1 is a possible D gene (5 bases). This CDR3 region has 16 residues. Germline lookup yields CDR1 MDHEN and CDR2 SYDVKM. Trimming shortened V by 6 bases and J by 10 bases, and 24 bases separated the two germline ends. The CDR3 sequence: CASSSSDGGERRKLFF. In nucleotides, the CDR3 is TGTGCCAGCAGCTCTTCCGACGGGGGGGAAAGGAGAAAACTGTTTTTT.

V and J are TRBV7-6 and TRBJ1-1; 7 bases are a match to TRBD1. Germline trimming cut 5 bases from V and 6 bases from J; bases unmatched to any gene: 9. Germline assignment: CDR1 SGHVS and CDR2 FNYEAQ. The CDR3 runs to 14 residues. CDR3 nucleotide sequence: TGTGCCAGCAGCGGGACAGCATTTGGGGCTGAAGCTTTCTTT. It encodes CASSGTAFGAEAFF.

The V gene is TRBV6-6, the J gene TRBJ2-7; 11 bases match TRBD2. Trimming at V came to 0 bases and at J to 3 bases, leaving 4 bases not matched to a gene. The CDR3 has 16 amino acids. The V gene's germline CDR1 is MNHNY and CDR2 SVGAGI (reference sequence). CDR3 sequence (DNA): TGTGCCAGCAGTTACTCCAGAGGGACTAGCGGCTACGAGCAGTACTTC. Residues: CASSYSRGTSGYEQYF.

This chain's CDR3 is CASSRGNRGSQETQYF. The CDR3 region has the DNA TGTGCCAGTAGCAGAGGGAACAGGGGATCCCAAGAGACCCAGTACTTC. The chain is built from TRBV19 and TRBJ2-5; 7 bases fit TRBD1. CDR1 and CDR2 from the germline V gene are LNHDA and SQIVND (reference sequence). V was pared by 6 bases and J by 1 base, with 11 bases of the junction left unmatched. The CDR3 covers 16 residues.

The CDR3 DNA is TGTGCCAGCAGCTCTAGCGGGGGGGGCCCCACAGATACGCAGTATTTT. It codes for CASSSSGGGPTDTQYF. The chain couples TRBV7-8 to TRBJ2-3, with TRBD2 matching 12 bases. Germline V CDR1 and CDR2: SGHVS, FQNEAQ. The CDR3 consists of 16 residues. V shed 4 bases, J shed 2 bases, and the junction held 4 bases outside the gene matches.

The chain uses TRBV4-2 and TRBJ1-4; no definite D call. CDR1 LGHNA and CDR2 YNFKEQ come from the germline V gene. V lost 1 base and J lost 11, with 11 bases in between. The CDR3 totals 13 residues. The CDR3 protein is CASSQAEGPKLFF. The CDR3 coding sequence is TGTGCCAGCAGCCAAGCAGAGGGCCCTAAACTGTTTTTT.

This chain connects TRBV14 to TRBJ2-1, with 12 bases identical to TRBD2. The CDR3 has 16 amino acids. Germline V gene sequence: CDR1 SGHDN, CDR2 FVKESK. V lost 4 bases, J lost 10 bases, and 11 bases stayed unmatched. CDR3 in amino acids: CASSPHPSGRGQEQFF. The DNA of the CDR3 is TGTGCCAGCAGCCCCCACCCTAGCGGGAGGGGACAAGAGCAGTTCTTC.

V usage is TRBV5-1 and J usage is TRBJ1-1; D is unclear. Germline loops: CDR1 SGHRS, CDR2 YFSETQ. Trimming shortened V by 4 bases and J by 1 base, and 17 bases separated the two germline ends. CDR3 size: 16 residues. Here the CDR3 DNA reads TGCGCCAGCAGCAAGATAATGCGGTCGGAGAACACTGAAGCTTTCTTT. Translating it yields CASSKIMRSENTEAFF.

This clone has a single count. The V and J genes are TRBV28 and TRBJ1-6; no definite D call. This CDR3 contains 13 residues. Per the germline V gene, CDR1 is MDHEN and CDR2 is SYDVKM. The V and J ends lost 5 bases and 6 bases respectively, with 8 bases between them. Here the CDR3 DNA reads TGTGCCAGCAGTCCGCTGACTAATTCACCCCTCCACTTT. This encodes CASSPLTNSPLHF.

The rearrangement uses TRBV20-1 and TRBJ2-1; D unclear. The CDR3 consists of 11 residues. Deletions cut 3 bases from V and 4 bases from J, with 4 bases between. CDR1 DFQATT and CDR2 SNEGSKA come from the germline V gene (reference sequence). CDR3 nucleotide sequence: TGCAGTGCTAGTCATTACAATGAGCAGTTCTTC. It yields the protein CSASHYNEQFF.

The V and J genes are TRBV20-1 and TRBJ2-1; D is unclear. The CDR3 length is 11 residues. The V gene's germline CDR1 is DFQATT and CDR2 SNEGSKA (reference sequence). Deletions cut 5 bases from V and 7 bases from J, with 9 bases between. The CDR3 spells CSAPWRNEQFF. In nucleotides, the CDR3 is TGCAGTGCTCCTTGGCGGAATGAGCAGTTCTTC.

V is TRBV14 and J is TRBJ1-3; unclear D gene. V was clipped by 3 bases and J by 4 bases, with 7 bases between them. The CDR3 has 13 amino acids. Germline CDR1 reads SGHDN; CDR2 reads FVKESK. The CDR3: CASSQGLGNTIYF. The CDR3 nucleotides read TGTGCCAGCAGCCAGGGCCTGGGAAACACCATATATTTT.